The entry that follows covers one T cell receptor (beta chain) sequence. Through a sample-barcoded 5' primer and a J-beta primer mix, a second PCR was run for about 7 to 12 cycles. Every cDNA was tagged by a template-switch adaptor with 12 random nucleotides. Each CDR3 protein is one row after TCRdb ran MiXCR on the 5' RACE reads. The sample contains over 1.5 million distinct CDR3 sequences, about 50% of which appear only once. The data were taken from a study of blood T cells in healthy people across ages. This clonotype was sampled from a middle-aged woman in good health. The sequencing input was blood.

CDR3 coding DNA: TGTGCCAGCAGCTTCGGACTAGCGGGGGATTCTGAGCAGTACTTC. Encoded protein: CASSFGLAGDSEQYF. This rearrangement joins TRBV3-1 to TRBJ2-7; 13 positions match TRBD2. Germline CDR1 reads LGHDT; CDR2 reads YNNKEL (reference sequence). V lost 5 bases to trimming and J lost 7 bases; unmatched junction nucleotides: 8. The CDR3 has 15 residues.